These 3 T cell receptor beta chains share one sample of origin, sequenced in a study of TIL therapy for anti-PD-1-resistant metastatic lung cancer. The libraries were made with immunoSEQ v3. TCRdb's copy holds only in-frame clones and misses some; the assay was immunoSEQ multiplex PCR. The repertoire includes roughly 58,000 clones, about 81% of them detected once, and less than 3.5% sits in the top ten. Documented time point: pre-treatment sample, taken before nivolumab and TIL therapy. Specimen: blood, collected at baseline. The receptors were gathered from a person aged 25 to 80 with non-small cell lung cancer.

By proportion, this clone is large. The chain uses TRBV2 and TRBJ2-1; TRBD2 aligns across 8 bases. This CDR3 comprises 16 residues. J gave up 3 bases and V 2 bases, and 6 bases lay outside the gene matches. Looked up from germline, CDR1 is SNHLY and CDR2 is FYNNEI. As DNA, the CDR3 is TGTGCCAGCAGTGAATCGAGCGGGGGCCACTACAATGAGCAGTTCTTC. Protein: CASSESSGGHYNEQFF. Complete variable domain (other parts from reference TRBV2 and TRBJ2-1): EPEVTQTPSHQVTQMGQEVILRCVPISNHLYFYWYRQILGQKVEFLVSFYNNEISEKSEIFDDQFSVERPDGSNFTLKIRSTKLEDSAMYFCASSESSGGHYNEQFFGPGTRLTVL.

The J gene is TRBJ1-2, the V gene TRBV19; the match to TRBD1 covers 8 bases. The CDR3 sequence is 15 residues long. Unmatched junction bases numbered 8, after V lost 4 bases and J lost 4 bases. CDR1 LNHDA and CDR2 SQIVND come from the germline V gene (reference sequence). The CDR3 nucleotides are TGTGCCAGTAGTAGAATCCAGGGGGCTGGCTATGGCTACACCTTC. Translation gives CASSRIQGAGYGYTF.

The chain joins TRBV18 to TRBJ1-2; 12 positions agree with TRBD1. CDR1 is KGHSH and CDR2 is LQKENI in the germline V gene. The CDR3 contains 15 residues. V gave up 3 bases and J gave up 8 bases; unmatched junction bases: 7. CDR3 in DNA: TGTGCCAGCTCACCCCCGGGACAGGGGGCCGACGGCTACACCTTC. Protein sequence: CASSPPGQGADGYTF.